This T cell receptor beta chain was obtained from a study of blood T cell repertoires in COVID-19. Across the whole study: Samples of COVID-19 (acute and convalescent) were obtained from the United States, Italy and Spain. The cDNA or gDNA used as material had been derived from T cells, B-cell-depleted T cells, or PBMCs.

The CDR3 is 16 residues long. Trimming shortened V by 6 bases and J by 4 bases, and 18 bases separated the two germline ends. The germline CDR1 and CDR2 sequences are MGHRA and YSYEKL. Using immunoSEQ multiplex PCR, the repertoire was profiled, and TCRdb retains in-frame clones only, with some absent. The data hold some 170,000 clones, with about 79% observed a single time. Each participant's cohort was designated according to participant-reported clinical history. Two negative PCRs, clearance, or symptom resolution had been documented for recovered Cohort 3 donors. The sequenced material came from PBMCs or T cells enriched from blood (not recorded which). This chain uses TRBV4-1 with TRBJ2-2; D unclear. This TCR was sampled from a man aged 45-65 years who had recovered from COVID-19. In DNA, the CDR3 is TGCGCCAGCAGACCTGACCCCTCAGGCTTCACCGGGGAGCTGTTTTTT. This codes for CASRPDPSGFTGELFF.